The 28 T cell receptor beta chains below all came from one sample that was sequenced in a study of cytomegalovirus exposure and HLA in healthy donors. The PCR had 60 Vbeta and 13 Jbeta primers. The data were produced by immunoSEQ multiplex PCR, yet TCRdb's version contains in-frame clones alone and is incomplete. The data show approximately 100,000 clones, 70% to 80% seen once. The sequenced material came from PBMCs. The receptors originated from a female donor in good health and CMV-seropositive.

This clone is a singleton in its sample. The rearrangement links TRBV9 to TRBJ2-2, with 11 bases fitting TRBD1. This CDR3 has 19 amino acids. CDR1 and CDR2 from the germline V gene are SGDLS and YYNGEE. The V and J ends lost 4 bases and 2 bases, in that order; junction bases with no gene match: 13. The CDR3 DNA reads as TGTGCCAGCAGCCGTCATTTAATGGACAGGGGGCATAACACCGGGGAGCTGTTTTTT. Amino acid sequence: CASSRHLMDRGHNTGELFF.

The rearrangement links TRBV28 to TRBJ2-5, with 9 bases lining up with TRBD2. Losses at the gene ends were 10 bases for V and 5 bases for J; bases not matched to a gene: 14. There are 15 residues in the CDR3. Germline CDR1 reads MDHEN; CDR2 reads SYDVKM. In DNA form, the CDR3 reads TGTGCCACTTCTGTAAGCGGGAGGAGGGGGGAGACCCAGTACTTC. Encoded protein: CATSVSGRRGETQYF. Together with reference TRBV28 and TRBJ2-5, the CDR3 gives the full variable domain: DVKVTQSSRYLVKRTGEKVFLECVQDMDHENMFWYRQDPGLGLRLIYFSYDVKMKEKGDIPEGYSVSREKKERFSLILESASTNQTSMYLCATSVSGRRGETQYFGPGTRLLVL.

This clone was seen a few times. The chain uses TRBV28 and TRBJ2-1, with 11 bases that match TRBD2. Germline loops: CDR1 MDHEN, CDR2 SYDVKM. CDR3 length: 17 residues. The V gene end was trimmed by 4 bases and the J gene end by 14 bases; junction bases not matched to a gene: 19. DNA of the CDR3: TGTGCCAGCAGTTCCGCGGGGGCAACTAGCGGGAGACATCGGGAGTTCTTC. It is translated as CASSSAGATSGRHREFF.

V is TRBV27 and J is TRBJ2-2, with D unclear. CDR3 length: 12 amino acids. Per germline, CDR1 MNHEY and CDR2 SMNVEV (reference sequence). Trimming cost V 8 bases and J 4 bases, with 8 bases left between them. DNA for the CDR3: TGTGCCAGCTCTCGGGTCACCGGGGAGCTGTTTTTT. It specifies CASSRVTGELFF.

V usage is TRBV11-2 and J usage is TRBJ2-1; TRBD2 aligns across 13 bases. V lost 2 bases, J lost 2 bases, and 6 bases stayed unmatched. The CDR3 contains 18 residues. The V gene's germline CDR1 is SGHAT and CDR2 FQNNGV. Here the CDR3 DNA reads TGTGCCAGCAGCTTAACTAGCGGGGGGGCCAGCGCCTACAATGAGCAGTTCTTC. It encodes CASSLTSGGASAYNEQFF.

This chain links TRBV7-3 with TRBJ2-2, with 9 bases matching TRBD2. The CDR3 contains 15 residues. The germline gives CDR1 SGHTA, CDR2 FQGTGA. Trimming removed 6 bases from V and 6 bases from J; junction bases left unmatched: 8. The CDR3 reads CASRPGEREAGELFF. The CDR3 DNA follows: TGTGCCAGCAGGCCCGGGGAGCGGGAGGCCGGGGAGCTGTTTTTT.

The rearrangement uses TRBV6-5 and TRBJ2-7, with 8 bases identical to TRBD1. CDR3 length equals 15 residues. CDR1 and CDR2 from the germline V gene are MNHEY and SVGAGI. V lost 6 bases and J lost 2; bases outside the gene matches: 9. This CDR3 is CASSRGQVPTYEQYF. The CDR3 region has the DNA TGTGCCAGCAGCCGGGGACAGGTTCCAACCTACGAGCAGTACTTC.

V usage is TRBV9 and J usage is TRBJ1-1; D gene unclear. The CDR3 totals 12 residues. Germline-derived CDR1 and CDR2 are SGDLS and YYNGEE. V gave up 4 bases and J gave up 6 bases, with 10 bases separating them. The CDR3 DNA reads as TGTGCCAGCAGCCACCCCCCAGCTGAAGCTTTCTTT. This gives the protein CASSHPPAEAFF.

This clone was observed a few times. The chain couples TRBV6-6 to TRBJ2-3; 9 nucleotides agree with TRBD1. J gave up 4 bases and V 3 bases, and 5 bases lay outside the gene matches. This CDR3 contains 15 residues. The germline V gene encodes CDR1 MNHNY and CDR2 SVGAGI (reference sequence). The CDR3 loop reads CASSYGDRVADTQYF. For the CDR3, the DNA is TGTGCCAGCAGTTATGGGGACAGGGTCGCAGATACGCAGTATTTT.

This chain joins TRBV29-1 and TRBJ1-1; tentative D call: TRBD1 (6 bases). This CDR3 region has 13 residues. V gave up 6 bases and J gave up 2 bases, with 13 bases separating them. In germline, CDR1 is SQVTM, CDR2 ANQGSEA. In DNA form, the CDR3 reads TGCAGCGTGAGGGGGAGTCGCAACACTGAAGCTTTCTTT. Protein: CSVRGSRNTEAFF.

Concerning this clone: The junction does not match germline at one end; this may be a read error. The rearrangement joins TRBV7-7 to TRBJ2-5, with D possibly being TRBD1 (5 bases). The CDR3 covers 15 residues. Germline assignment: CDR1 SSHAT and CDR2 FNYEAQ (reference sequence). As DNA, the CDR3 is TGTGCTAGCAGCTTATTCCAGGGAACTTCAGAGGCCCAGTACTTC. This gives the protein CASSLFQGTSEAQYF.

Notes on this clone: An end of the junction differs from the germline gene, which may be a read error. This rearrangement joins TRBV6-1 to TRBJ1-2; 8 bases fit TRBD1. The V gene's germline CDR1 is MNHNS and CDR2 SASEGT. The CDR3 loop spans 15 amino acids. The CDR3 spells CASREGQGANYGYTF. CDR3 nucleotide sequence: TGTGCCAGCAGAGAAGGACAGGGCGCTAACTATGGCTACACCTTC.

The chain uses TRBV18 and TRBJ1-2, with 8 bases identical to TRBD1. Germline CDR1 and CDR2: KGHSH and LQKENI. The CDR3 is made up of 15 amino acids. Trimming at V came to 3 bases and at J to 7 bases, leaving 10 bases not matched to a gene. CDR3 sequence: CASSPPGGTGSGYTF. CDR3 coding DNA: TGTGCCAGCTCACCCCCCGGGGGGACAGGATCTGGCTACACCTTC. Full variable domain (rest looked up from reference TRBV18 and TRBJ1-2): NAGVMQNPRHLVRRRGQEARLRCSPMKGHSHVYWYRQLPEEGLKFMVYLQKENIIDESGMPKERFSAEFPKEGPSILRIQQVVRGDSAAYFCASSPPGGTGSGYTFGSGTRLTVV.

This clone was picked up a small number of times. This chain joins TRBV5-1 and TRBJ1-3, with D unresolved. V lost 7 bases and J lost 0, with 14 bases in between. The CDR3 length is 15 residues. Germline loops: CDR1 SGHRS, CDR2 YFSETQ. CDR3: CASRESVSSGNTIYF. CDR3 sequence (DNA): TGCGCCAGCCGCGAGTCGGTGAGCTCTGGAAACACCATATATTTT.

The rearrangement uses TRBV4-2 and TRBJ2-3; D is unresolved. From germline, CDR1 is LGHNA and CDR2 YNFKEQ. This CDR3 has 15 residues. The V gene lost 5 bases and the J gene lost 0 bases, with 12 bases spanning the gap. The CDR3 region has the DNA TGTGCCAGCAGCAGAGGCGGAGCTAGCACAGATACGCAGTATTTT. It specifies CASSRGGASTDTQYF.

The DNA of the CDR3 is TGTGCCAGCAGCCTCACTAGCGGAGACACAGATACGCAGTATTTT. As protein: CASSLTSGDTDTQYF. The chain links TRBV6-5 to TRBJ2-3, with TRBD2 matching 8 bases. Germline V CDR1 and CDR2: MNHEY, SVGAGI. The V and J ends lost 6 bases and 2 bases, in that order; junction bases with no gene match: 7. The CDR3 sequence is 15 residues long.

This chain links TRBV6-5 with TRBJ2-6; 7 nucleotides line up with TRBD1. V lost 2 bases to trimming and J lost 4 bases; unmatched junction nucleotides: 2. The CDR3 length is 15 residues. The germline CDR1 and CDR2 sequences are MNHEY and SVGAGI. The CDR3 is CASSYRGRGANVLTF. In DNA, the CDR3 is TGTGCCAGCAGTTACAGGGGGCGCGGGGCCAACGTCCTGACTTTC.

This clone turned up a few times. V and J are TRBV6-5 and TRBJ2-2, with D possibly TRBD1 on 6 matching bases. CDR3 length: 14 residues. Germline-derived CDR1 and CDR2 are MNHEY and SVGAGI. V was cut by 6 bases and J by 1 base, with 9 bases left in between. CDR3 sequence (DNA): TGTGCCAGCAGGCCAGGGGTGAACACCGGGGAGCTGTTTTTT. Encoded protein: CASRPGVNTGELFF.

This clone was counted between two and nine times. This rearrangement joins TRBV29-1 to TRBJ1-4, with 12 nucleotides matching TRBD1. The V gene's germline CDR1 is SQVTM and CDR2 ANQGSEA. After removal of 4 bases from V and 10 bases from J, the junction contained 4 bases not matched to a gene. The CDR3 contains 13 residues. CDR3 DNA: TGCAGCGTTGCCGGGACAGGGGGCCGAAAACTGTTTTTT. Translated: CSVAGTGGRKLFF.

The chain couples TRBV5-1 to TRBJ2-3; 10 bases map to TRBD2. J lost 8 bases, V lost 0 bases, and 9 bases had no gene match. This CDR3 has 16 residues. Per the germline V gene, CDR1 is SGHRS and CDR2 is YFSETQ. The CDR3 region has the DNA TGCGCCAGCAGCTTGGCCAATCTAGCGGGAGACCGTACGCAGTATTTT. Translated, it gives CASSLANLAGDRTQYF.

The rearrangement uses TRBV7-2 and TRBJ2-7, with 10 bases matching TRBD2. Germline V lookup: CDR1 SGHTA, CDR2 FQGNSA. There are 15 residues in the CDR3. V gave up 2 bases and J gave up 5 bases; unmatched junction bases: 6. The CDR3 here is CASSLSGGALHEQYF. CDR3 sequence (DNA): TGTGCCAGCAGCTTAAGCGGGGGGGCCTTACACGAGCAGTACTTC. The variable domain in full, completed from reference TRBV7-2 and TRBJ2-7, reads GAGVSQSPSNKVTEKGKDVELRCDPISGHTALYWYRQSLGQGLEFLIYFQGNSAPDKSGLPSDRFSAERTGGSVSTLTIQRTQQEDSAVYLCASSLSGGALHEQYFGPGTRLTVT.

This clone was recorded once. The chain links TRBV18 to TRBJ2-7, with D possibly TRBD1 on 6 matching bases. This CDR3 region has 14 residues. Germline values: CDR1 KGHSH, CDR2 LQKENI. V was shortened by 6 bases and J by 6 bases, with 18 bases between the two germline ends. This CDR3 reads CASSPRDILIEQYF. The CDR3 bases are TGTGCCAGCTCGCCCCGGGACATTTTGATCGAGCAGTACTTC.

This clone was counted between two and nine times. The chain uses TRBV10-1 and TRBJ1-2; the D gene is possibly TRBD1 (6 bases). Trimming shortened V by 5 bases and J by 8 bases, and 24 bases separated the two germline ends. The V gene's germline CDR1 is WNHNN and CDR2 SYGVQD (reference sequence). The CDR3 extends over 16 amino acids. In DNA form, the CDR3 reads TGCGCCAGCAGTACTTCAGGGACAAATATTGGAAGAGGCTACACCTTC. Its protein is CASSTSGTNIGRGYTF.

The V and J genes are TRBV7-9 and TRBJ1-1; 7 bases agree with TRBD1. This CDR3 region has 12 residues. From germline, CDR1 is SEHNR and CDR2 FQNEAQ (reference sequence). V was clipped by 8 bases and J by 6 bases; unmatched bases: 6. In DNA form, the CDR3 reads TGTGCCAGCTCCCAGGGGGGCCCTGAAGCTTTCTTT. Protein product: CASSQGGPEAFF.

The chain employs TRBV4-1 and TRBJ2-1; D is perhaps TRBD2 (6 bases). V was cut by 0 bases and J by 10 bases, with 10 bases left in between. The CDR3 spans 13 residues. Germline V gene data show CDR1 as MGHRA and CDR2 as YSYEKL. This CDR3 is CASSQEAGGEQFF. The CDR3 DNA reads as TGCGCCAGCAGCCAAGAAGCGGGCGGGGAGCAGTTCTTC.

A single count supports this clone. This chain joins TRBV5-6 and TRBJ2-2, with 7 bases matching TRBD2. Germline lookup yields CDR1 SGHDT and CDR2 YYEEEE. Trimming cost V 1 base and J 2 bases; bases outside gene matches: 2. The length of the CDR3 is 15 residues. CDR3 in amino acids: CASSLRGLNTGELFF. CDR3 coding DNA: TGTGCCAGCAGCTTGCGGGGACTAAACACCGGGGAGCTGTTTTTT.

The chain recombines TRBV5-6 with TRBJ2-1; TRBD2 is a possible D gene (5 bases). Trimming removed 1 base from V and 7 bases from J, with 12 bases in between. CDR1 is SGHDT, CDR2 YYEEEE, per germline. The CDR3 is 14 residues long. Written as DNA, the CDR3 is TGTGCCAGCAGCTTGTTTCTAAGAGGGAATGAGCAGTTCTTC. Residues: CASSLFLRGNEQFF.

Only one count was recorded for this clone. The gene calls are TRBV2 and TRBJ2-2; D is perhaps TRBD2 (6 bases). Trimming took off 7 bases at V and 5 bases at J, with 14 bases between the two ends. Germline values: CDR1 SNHLY, CDR2 FYNNEI. The CDR3 sequence is 14 residues long. The CDR3 DNA is TGTGCCAGCAAAGAGCGGGCAGCTACCGGGGAGCTGTTTTTT. Its protein is CASKERAATGELFF.